These 22 T cell receptor beta chains share one sample of origin, sequenced in a study of memory CD4+ T cells and cytomegalovirus serostatus. Profiled with immunoSEQ multiplex PCR; TCRdb holds only in-frame clones, not every one. The sample holds 50,000 to 65,000 clones; around 77% are singletons and the top ten take roughly 1%. The sort gate was single viable CD3+CD4+CD8-CD45RO+ cells for memory CD4+ T cells. Sequenced input: memory CD4+ T cells from blood. The receptors were sampled from an adult in good health and CMV-seronegative.

The rearrangement links TRBV10-3 to TRBJ2-7; D possibly matches TRBD1 or TRBD2 (5 bases each). Germline V gives CDR1 ENHRY, CDR2 SYGVKD. CDR3 length: 14 residues. Trimming took off 4 bases at V and 1 base at J, with 11 bases between the two ends. Here the CDR3 reads CAISVSGRSYEQYF. As DNA, the CDR3 is TGTGCCATCAGTGTTTCGGGACGATCCTACGAGCAGTACTTC.

This sequence joins TRBV28 and TRBJ2-1, with 9 nucleotides matching TRBD2. The ends lost 6 bases at V and 3 bases at J; junction bases unmatched: 6. Germline CDR1 reads MDHEN; CDR2 reads SYDVKM. The CDR3 is 15 amino acids. The CDR3 sequence is CASSLTSGRYNEQFF. The CDR3 coding sequence is TGTGCCAGCAGCCTTACTAGCGGGCGCTACAATGAGCAGTTCTTC.

The chain employs TRBV19 and TRBJ1-2, with TRBD1 identical over 8 bases. Germline values: CDR1 LNHDA, CDR2 SQIVND (reference sequence). The length of the CDR3 is 13 residues. J gave up 5 bases and V 7 bases, and 6 bases lay outside the gene matches. Written as DNA, the CDR3 is TGTGCCAGTAAACACAGGGGGGAGTATGGCTACACCTTC. Its protein product is CASKHRGEYGYTF.

The chain employs TRBV6-6 and TRBJ2-2; D remains unclear. In germline, CDR1 is MNHNY, CDR2 SVGAGI (reference sequence). V lost 4 bases to trimming and J lost 2 bases, with 5 bases between them. This CDR3 has 13 amino acids. The CDR3 is CASSSQNTGELFF. The DNA for the CDR3 is TGTGCCAGCAGTTCCCAAAACACCGGGGAGCTGTTTTTT.

V and J are TRBV11-3 and TRBJ2-7; 14 bases fit TRBD2. Germline values: CDR1 SGHNT, CDR2 YENEEA. The CDR3 length is 15 residues. Trimming removed 5 bases from V and 3 bases from J; junction bases left unmatched: 3. The CDR3 DNA sequence: TGTGCCAGCAGCACAGGGACTAGCGGGAGCTACGAGCAGTACTTC. Amino acid sequence: CASSTGTSGSYEQYF. Variable domain in full (rest from reference TRBV11-3 and TRBJ2-7): EAGVVQSPRYKIIEKKQPVAFWCNPISGHNTLYWYLQNLGQGPELLIRYENEEAVDDSQLPKDRFSAERLKGVDSTLKIQPAELGDSAVYLCASSTGTSGSYEQYFGPGTRLTVT.

This rearrangement joins TRBV15 to TRBJ1-2; tentative D call: TRBD1 (6 bases). V lost 0 bases and J lost 8, with 13 bases in between. Germline CDR1 is LNHNV and CDR2 is YYDKDF (reference sequence). The CDR3 spans 14 residues. The CDR3: CATSRDRGVEGYTF. The DNA of the CDR3 is TGTGCCACCAGCAGAGATAGGGGGGTTGAAGGCTACACCTTC.

This clone has more than one count but fewer than ten. This chain uses TRBV5-6 with TRBJ1-1; D is unresolved. This CDR3 has 12 residues. V shed 2 bases and J shed 3 bases, with 5 bases lying between them. Per the germline V gene, CDR1 is SGHDT and CDR2 is YYEEEE. The CDR3 coding sequence is TGTGCCAGCAGCTTTCAGCACACTGAAGCTTTCTTT. It is translated as CASSFQHTEAFF.

This rearrangement joins TRBV18 to TRBJ1-1; 8 bases are a match to TRBD1. From germline, CDR1 is KGHSH and CDR2 LQKENI. V lost 3 bases and J lost 1; bases outside the gene matches: 7. This CDR3 has 16 residues. The CDR3 is CASSPATQGGNTEAFF. CDR3 DNA: TGTGCCAGCTCACCGGCCACACAGGGGGGGAACACTGAAGCTTTCTTT.

The V gene is TRBV4-2, the J gene TRBJ2-1; 14 bases align to TRBD2. The V gene's germline CDR1 is LGHNA and CDR2 YNFKEQ. This CDR3 contains 18 residues. V trimming: 0 bases; J trimming: 7 bases; junction bases outside the gene matches: 8. The chain's CDR3 is CASSQDQVTSGGVNEQFF. CDR3 DNA sequence: TGTGCCAGCAGCCAAGATCAGGTGACTAGCGGGGGGGTAAATGAGCAGTTCTTC.

This clone was seen more than once but under ten times. This chain links TRBV7-9 with TRBJ1-1; the match to TRBD1 covers 8 bases. V dropped 1 base and J dropped 3; count of bases not matched to a gene: 1. Per germline, CDR1 SEHNR and CDR2 FQNEAQ (reference sequence). This CDR3 comprises 14 residues. CDR3 DNA sequence: TGTGCCAGCAGCTTAGGACAGGGGTACACTGAAGCTTTCTTT. This sequence encodes CASSLGQGYTEAFF.

The rearrangement links TRBV5-4 to TRBJ2-3; no clear D gene. In germline, CDR1 is SGHNT, CDR2 YYREEE (reference sequence). The length of the CDR3 is 13 residues. Trimming removed 0 bases from V and 4 bases from J, with 6 bases in between. The CDR3 nucleotides read TGTGCCAGCAGCTTGGCGTATTCAGATACGCAGTATTTT. It translates to CASSLAYSDTQYF.

This clone was seen more than once but under ten times. This chain connects TRBV9 to TRBJ1-6; D may be TRBD1 (5 bases). The CDR3 is 12 residues long. Per the germline V gene, CDR1 is SGDLS and CDR2 is YYNGEE. The V end was cut by 7 bases, the J end by 13 bases, with 15 bases between. CDR3 amino acids: CASSEIRGPLHF. Written as DNA, the CDR3 is TGTGCCAGCTCCGAGATCCGGGGGCCCCTCCACTTT.

The chain has TRBV28 and TRBJ2-7; the D is unclear. The CDR3 consists of 13 residues. V dropped 8 bases and J dropped 4 bases, with 15 bases sitting between them. From germline, CDR1 is MDHEN and CDR2 SYDVKM. The CDR3 sequence: CASGPPGGYEQYF. CDR3 coding DNA: TGTGCCAGCGGCCCCCCGGGTGGGTACGAGCAGTACTTC.

The chain is built from TRBV28 and TRBJ2-7; 8 bases line up with TRBD1. This CDR3 is 17 amino acids long. V shed 2 bases, J shed 3 bases, and the junction held 12 bases outside the gene matches. From germline, CDR1 is MDHEN and CDR2 SYDVKM. The CDR3 protein is CASSLLLYDRGGYEQYF. CDR3 DNA: TGTGCCAGCAGTTTACTGCTTTATGACAGGGGAGGCTACGAGCAGTACTTC.

The sample holds a few counts of this clone. The chain has TRBV2 and TRBJ1-6, with D possibly TRBD1 on 5 matching bases. Trimming took off 0 bases at V and 10 bases at J, with 13 bases between the two ends. Germline CDR1 SNHLY, CDR2 FYNNEI. This CDR3 is 15 amino acids long. The CDR3 here is CASSEAGTMRSPLHF. In DNA, the CDR3 is TGTGCCAGCAGTGAAGCGGGGACCATGAGGTCACCCCTCCACTTT.

This chain joins TRBV4-1 and TRBJ1-1; D call uncertain. The germline V gene has CDR1 MGHRA and CDR2 YSYEKL. CDR3 length: 15 amino acids. The V gene lost 3 bases and the J gene lost 1 base, with 12 bases spanning the gap. The CDR3 region has the DNA TGCGCCAGCAGCCAGAAAGACACTTGGAACACTGAAGCTTTCTTT. Encoded protein: CASSQKDTWNTEAFF.

The chain carries TRBV5-1 and TRBJ1-2, with 9 bases aligning to TRBD1. This CDR3 has 14 amino acids. Germline CDR1 reads SGHRS; CDR2 reads YFSETQ. V lost 4 bases, J lost 2 bases, and 3 bases stayed unmatched. The CDR3: CASSPGTGNYGYTF. The CDR3 DNA sequence: TGCGCCAGCAGCCCAGGGACAGGGAACTATGGCTACACCTTC.

This clone has just one count. This CDR3 is CASSKADGPYEQYF. The CDR3 region has the DNA TGTGCCAGCAGCAAAGCGGACGGTCCCTACGAGCAGTACTTC. This rearrangement joins TRBV7-2 to TRBJ2-7, with D possibly matching TRBD2 (5 bases). From germline, CDR1 is SGHTA and CDR2 FQGNSA. The CDR3 length is 14 residues. V dropped 5 bases and J dropped 2 bases, with 13 bases sitting between them. Complete variable domain (other parts from reference TRBV7-2 and TRBJ2-7): GAGVSQSPSNKVTEKGKDVELRCDPISGHTALYWYRQSLGQGLEFLIYFQGNSAPDKSGLPSDRFSAERTGGSVSTLTIQRTQQEDSAVYLCASSKADGPYEQYFGPGTRLTVT.

The chain joins TRBV19 to TRBJ2-4; a possible D gene is TRBD2 (6 bases). V gave up 4 bases and J gave up 6 bases, with 19 bases separating them. The CDR3 runs 16 residues. Per the germline V gene, CDR1 is LNHDA and CDR2 is SQIVND (reference sequence). CDR3 coding DNA: TGTGCCAGTAGTAGGGGACTGTTTGATTTCGGAAACATTCAGTACTTC. This gives the protein CASSRGLFDFGNIQYF. The full variable domain, in which reference TRBV19 and TRBJ2-4 provide the parts outside the CDR3, is DGGITQSPKYLFRKEGQNVTLSCEQNLNHDAMYWYRQDPGQGLRLIYYSQIVNDFQKGDIAEGYSVSREKKESFPLTVTSAQKNPTAFYLCASSRGLFDFGNIQYFGAGTRLSVL.

This clone showed up just a few times. The chain links TRBV30 to TRBJ1-2; D might be TRBD1 (6 bases). In germline, CDR1 is GTSNPN, CDR2 SVGIG (reference sequence). The CDR3 covers 11 residues. Trimming took off 1 base at V and 9 bases at J, with 9 bases between the two ends. The CDR3 region is CAWSGQGSYTF. CDR3 DNA: TGTGCCTGGAGTGGGCAGGGGAGCTACACCTTC. Filled out from reference TRBV30 and TRBJ1-2, the complete variable domain reads SQTIHQWPATLVQPVGSPLSLECTVEGTSNPNLYWYRQAAGRGLQLLFYSVGIGQISSEVPQNLSASRPQDRQFILSSKKLLLSDSGFYLCAWSGQGSYTFGSGTRLTVV.

The rearrangement joins TRBV18 to TRBJ1-2, with 8 bases matching TRBD1. The CDR3 covers 14 residues. The germline CDR1 and CDR2 sequences are KGHSH and LQKENI. J was trimmed by 4 bases and V by 3 bases; bases with no gene match: 4. CDR3 sequence reads: CASSPGQGAYGYTF. In DNA, the CDR3 is TGTGCCAGCTCACCGGGGCAGGGGGCCTATGGCTACACCTTC.

This clone has just a few counts. The chain is built from TRBV9 and TRBJ1-2; D possibly corresponds to TRBD1 (6 bases). This CDR3 has 13 amino acids. The V gene's germline CDR1 is SGDLS and CDR2 YYNGEE. The V gene lost 0 bases and the J gene lost 8 bases, with 11 bases spanning the gap. The CDR3 protein is CASSVEGGGGYTF. CDR3 bases: TGTGCCAGCAGCGTAGAAGGGGGAGGAGGCTACACCTTC.